One and the same sample provided the 5 T cell receptor beta chains below, sequenced in a study of blood T cell repertoires in COVID-19. Method: immunoSEQ multiplex PCR; TCRdb's copy keeps in-frame clones and lacks some. The repertoire includes 290,000 or so clones, roughly 90% of them detected once, and around 1.1% sits in the top ten. Material for sequencing was PBMCs or T cells enriched from blood (not recorded which). The receptors derive from a woman in her thirties who had recovered from COVID-19.

This rearrangement joins TRBV5-6 to TRBJ1-5, with D possibly TRBD1 on 6 matching bases. Trimming shortened V by 2 bases and J by 3 bases, and 12 bases separated the two germline ends. The germline V gene encodes CDR1 SGHDT and CDR2 YYEEEE. The CDR3 is 15 residues long. CDR3 amino acids: CASSFGTKINQPQHF. The CDR3 region has the DNA TGTGCCAGCAGCTTTGGGACAAAAATCAATCAGCCCCAGCATTTT.

The V and J genes are TRBV6-2 or TRBV6-3 and TRBJ1-1; D possibly corresponds to TRBD1 (6 bases). V lost 3 bases and J 0 bases, leaving 17 bases between the germline ends. This CDR3 has 17 amino acids. Germline CDR1 reads MNHEY; CDR2 reads SVGEGT. The CDR3 here is CASSYNREGTMNTEAFF. Written as DNA, the CDR3 is TGTGCCAGCAGTTATAACAGGGAAGGGACTATGAACACTGAAGCTTTCTTT.

This clone was observed a few times. The rearrangement links TRBV10-3 to TRBJ2-2; no clear D. The CDR3 is 14 residues long. The V end lost 4 bases, the J end lost 0 bases, and 6 bases lay between the germline ends. Germline V gene lookup returns CDR1 ENHRY and CDR2 SYGVKD. The DNA of the CDR3 is TGTGCCATCAGTGGTACAGCGAACACCGGGGAGCTGTTTTTT. Its translation is CAISGTANTGELFF.

This chain uses TRBV6-2 or TRBV6-3 with TRBJ1-5, with 7 bases identical to TRBD1. Germline trimming cut 6 bases from V and 0 bases from J; bases unmatched to any gene: 8. Germline CDR1 MNHEY, CDR2 SVGEGT. This CDR3 has 16 amino acids. The CDR3 is CASSSLGTDSNQPQHF. The CDR3 coding sequence is TGTGCCAGCAGCTCCCTCGGGACAGATAGCAATCAGCCCCAGCATTTT.

The chain employs TRBV11-2 and TRBJ2-7; no reliable D call. The length of the CDR3 is 12 residues. Trimming took off 3 bases at V and 5 bases at J, with 8 bases between the two ends. Germline values: CDR1 SGHAT, CDR2 FQNNGV. CDR3 protein: CASSLTMDEQYF. CDR3 DNA: TGTGCCAGCAGCTTGACAATGGACGAGCAGTACTTC.